The 24 T cell receptor beta chains below all came from one sample that was sequenced in a study of shared clonotypes between healthy human individuals. Only in-frame clones appear in the TCRdb table, and some are missing; sequencing was by immunoSEQ multiplex PCR. The profile covers millions of clones, with 85% to 95% appearing a single time and 0.13% taken by the ten largest. What was sequenced was naive CD4+ T cells sorted from blood. Subset specified: CD45RA+ positively selected. Receptor source: a man aged 18 to 35 in good health.

With respect to this clone: Other DNA sequences in the sample encode the same CDR3. The rearrangement links TRBV18 to TRBJ2-5, with D unresolved. The CDR3 spans 13 residues. Per the germline V gene, CDR1 is KGHSH and CDR2 is LQKENI. V gave up 3 bases and J gave up 0 bases, with 5 bases separating them. CDR3 region: CASSPPDQETQYF. The DNA of the CDR3 is TGTGCCAGCTCACCGCCGGACCAAGAGACCCAGTACTTC.

The count of this clone is one. Distinct nucleotide sequences in the sample also encode this CDR3. The rearrangement joins TRBV6-4 to TRBJ1-2, with no clear D. CDR1 is MRHNA, CDR2 SNTAGT, per germline. V lost 3 bases, J lost 8 bases, and 13 bases lay in between. CDR3 length: 13 residues. The CDR3 bases are TGTGCCAGCAGTGATCCGGGCGTAGGGGGCTACACCTTC. Protein product: CASSDPGVGGYTF.

The J gene is TRBJ1-2, the V gene TRBV19, with TRBD1 matching 7 bases. Per the germline V gene, CDR1 is LNHDA and CDR2 is SQIVND (reference sequence). The CDR3 runs 13 residues. The trim removed 6 bases at V and 2 bases at J, leaving 3 bases unmatched. CDR3 coding DNA: TGTGCCAGTAGCGAGGACAGGAACTATGGCTACACCTTC. Translation gives CASSEDRNYGYTF.

The chain is built from TRBV5-1 and TRBJ2-2; 8 nucleotides align to TRBD1. Germline values: CDR1 SGHRS, CDR2 YFSETQ. The CDR3 is 15 residues long. The ends lost 4 bases at V and 3 bases at J; junction bases unmatched: 5. CDR3 nucleotide sequence: TGCGCCAGCAGCGCGGGACAGGTGGACACCGGGGAGCTGTTTTTT. It specifies CASSAGQVDTGELFF.

The rearrangement links TRBV5-5 to TRBJ1-2; D gene unclear. Per germline, CDR1 SGHKS and CDR2 YYEKEE (reference sequence). V lost 4 bases to trimming and J lost 5 bases, with 12 bases between them. CDR3 size: 13 residues. CDR3 region: CASSTLAEYGYTF. The CDR3 DNA reads TGTGCCAGCAGCACGCTGGCGGAGTATGGCTACACCTTC. Together with reference TRBV5-5 and TRBJ1-2, the CDR3 gives the full variable domain: DAGVTQSPTHLIKTRGQQVTLRCSPISGHKSVSWYQQVLGQGPQFIFQYYEKEERGRGNFPDRFSARQFPNYSSELNVNALLLGDSALYLCASSTLAEYGYTFGSGTRLTVV.

The chain employs TRBV6-1 and TRBJ1-5, with TRBD1 identical over 9 bases. With 4 bases clipped from V and 5 bases from J, the junction kept 6 bases outside the gene matches. This CDR3 spans 15 amino acids. The germline CDR1 and CDR2 sequences are MNHNS and SASEGT. The CDR3 DNA sequence: TGTGCCAGCAGTGGAGAGACAGGGGGGCATCAGCCCCAGCATTTT. Amino acid sequence: CASSGETGGHQPQHF.

The V and J genes are TRBV7-9 and TRBJ2-7, with TRBD1 identical over 7 bases. Germline CDR1 and CDR2: SEHNR and FQNEAQ (reference sequence). Trimming took 4 bases from V and 6 from J; bases not matched to a gene: 3. The CDR3 has 12 amino acids. The CDR3 loop reads CASSSPGGEQYF. The CDR3 nucleotides are TGTGCCAGCAGCTCTCCAGGGGGCGAGCAGTACTTC.

J is TRBJ2-1 and V is TRBV11-3, with D unresolved. Germline-derived CDR1 and CDR2 are SGHNT and YENEEA. Trimming shortened V by 4 bases and J by 7 bases, and 14 bases separated the two germline ends. The CDR3 is 14 residues long. CDR3 residues: CASSSPAGLNEQFF. The CDR3 DNA reads as TGTGCCAGCAGCTCCCCGGCCGGGTTGAATGAGCAGTTCTTC.

The gene calls are TRBV10-3 and TRBJ1-1, with 10 bases lining up with TRBD1. Germline V gene lookup returns CDR1 ENHRY and CDR2 SYGVKD. The CDR3 runs to 15 residues. The junction had 8 bases not matched to a gene; V was cut back by 6 bases and J by 4 bases. Here the CDR3 DNA reads TGTGCCATCAGAAGGGACAGGGGTTCTAGCACTGAAGCTTTCTTT. Protein product: CAIRRDRGSSTEAFF.

This clone was detected once. The rearrangement links TRBV10-3 to TRBJ2-1; weak D call: TRBD1 (5 bases). The CDR3 is 13 residues long. Germline CDR1 ENHRY, CDR2 SYGVKD. The V gene lost 3 bases and the J gene lost 5 bases, with 8 bases spanning the gap. The CDR3 DNA follows: TGTGCCATCAGTGATGGGGCAAACAATGAGCAGTTCTTC. Translated, it gives CAISDGANNEQFF.

The chain is built from TRBV19 and TRBJ2-7; 7 bases match TRBD1. Unmatched junction bases numbered 6, after V lost 5 bases and J lost 2 bases. This CDR3 is 14 amino acids long. CDR1 is LNHDA, CDR2 SQIVND, per germline (reference sequence). CDR3 nucleotide sequence: TGTGCCAGTAGTCCCGACAGGGCCGCCTACGAGCAGTACTTC. Protein sequence: CASSPDRAAYEQYF.

This clone was detected once. The chain has TRBV5-3 and TRBJ1-6, with TRBD1 identical over 9 bases. TRBV5-3 is reported as an ORF; its role is uncertain. With V trimmed by 4 bases and J by 4 bases, 6 bases remained unmatched. There are 16 residues in the CDR3. CDR3 coding DNA: TGTGCCAGAAGCACCGACAGGGGGGGTTATAATTCACCCCTCCACTTT. Amino acid sequence: CARSTDRGGYNSPLHF.

The chain recombines TRBV5-4 with TRBJ2-7; no clear D. Germline CDR1 and CDR2: SGHNT and YYREEE (reference sequence). The CDR3 is made up of 15 amino acids. V shed 4 bases and J shed 1 base, with 15 bases lying between them. CDR3: CASSPSIFGSYEQYF. Here the CDR3 DNA reads TGTGCCAGCAGCCCCTCGATTTTTGGGTCCTACGAGCAGTACTTC.

The sample holds one count of this clone. This rearrangement joins TRBV5-1 to TRBJ2-7, with TRBD2 matching over 7 bases. The CDR3 spans 14 residues. The V gene end was trimmed by 1 base and the J gene end by 0 bases; junction bases not matched to a gene: 1. In germline, CDR1 is SGHRS, CDR2 YFSETQ. CDR3 nucleotides: TGCGCCAGCAGCTTGCGGGGGGTCTCCTACGAGCAGTACTTC. This translates into CASSLRGVSYEQYF.

The genes are TRBV6-1 and TRBJ2-7, with D possibly being TRBD2 (5 bases). Trimming shortened V by 1 base and J by 3 bases, and 13 bases separated the two germline ends. The CDR3 sequence is 15 residues long. Germline V gives CDR1 MNHNS, CDR2 SASEGT. This chain's CDR3 is CASSEGVAGIYEQYF. CDR3 nucleotides: TGTGCCAGCAGTGAAGGGGTAGCCGGGATCTACGAGCAGTACTTC.

J is TRBJ1-6 and V is TRBV10-3; D remains ambiguous. This CDR3 comprises 14 residues. The V gene's germline CDR1 is ENHRY and CDR2 SYGVKD. V lost 2 bases and J 8 bases, leaving 10 bases between the germline ends. The CDR3 protein is CAISEAGIDSPLHF. DNA for the CDR3: TGTGCCATCAGTGAGGCGGGGATTGATTCACCCCTCCACTTT.

For this clone: The sample holds other DNA sequences that translate to the same CDR3. V is TRBV6-5 and J is TRBJ1-1, with D uncertain. CDR3 length: 13 residues. The V gene lost 3 bases and the J gene lost 1 base, with 6 bases spanning the gap. Germline CDR1 reads MNHEY; CDR2 reads SVGAGI. The CDR3 reads CASSYGQNTEAFF. Here the CDR3 DNA reads TGTGCCAGCAGTTATGGGCAGAACACTGAAGCTTTCTTT.

V and J are TRBV4-3 and TRBJ2-2; D could derive from TRBD1 or TRBD2 (5 bases each). Looked up from germline, CDR1 is LGHNA and CDR2 is YSLEER. Between the trimmed V and J ends, which lost 0 bases and 4 bases, there was a span of 12 bases. The CDR3 covers 16 residues. CDR3 region: CASSQEPGTLTGELFF. In DNA form, the CDR3 reads TGCGCCAGCAGCCAAGAACCCGGGACCCTCACCGGGGAGCTGTTTTTT.

The V gene is TRBV5-1, the J gene TRBJ2-3; D is undetermined. The germline V gene encodes CDR1 SGHRS and CDR2 YFSETQ. Deletions cut 1 base from V and 6 bases from J, with 9 bases between. The CDR3 length is 13 residues. The CDR3 here is CASSLSMGDTQYF. The DNA of the CDR3 is TGCGCCAGCAGCTTGTCAATGGGTGATACGCAGTATTTT.

The CDR3 sequence: CASSPKPTGGYEQYF. CDR3 bases: TGTGCCAGCTCACCGAAGCCGACAGGGGGGTACGAGCAGTACTTC. The chain is built from TRBV18 and TRBJ2-7, with 9 bases lining up with TRBD1. The germline V gene encodes CDR1 KGHSH and CDR2 LQKENI. Trimming removed 3 bases from V and 4 bases from J; junction bases left unmatched: 7. The CDR3 consists of 15 residues. The full variable domain, in which reference TRBV18 and TRBJ2-7 provide the parts outside the CDR3, is NAGVMQNPRHLVRRRGQEARLRCSPMKGHSHVYWYRQLPEEGLKFMVYLQKENIIDESGMPKERFSAEFPKEGPSILRIQQVVRGDSAAYFCASSPKPTGGYEQYFGPGTRLTVT.

V is TRBV11-1 and J is TRBJ2-5; D unclear. Germline CDR1 reads SGHAT; CDR2 reads FQDESV (reference sequence). Trimming left V 3 bases short and J 8 bases short, with 13 bases between. The CDR3 is 13 residues long. CDR3 sequence: CASSLGSHVTQYF. The CDR3 nucleotides read TGTGCCAGCAGCTTGGGCAGCCACGTAACCCAGTACTTC.

This clone was detected once. The rearrangement links TRBV5-6 to TRBJ2-2, with 10 bases matching TRBD1. J lost 6 bases, V lost 3 bases, and 5 bases had no gene match. There are 15 residues in the CDR3. Looked up from germline, CDR1 is SGHDT and CDR2 is YYEEEE. CDR3: CASSSGTGVAGELFF. The CDR3 coding sequence is TGTGCCAGCAGCTCCGGGACAGGGGTGGCCGGGGAGCTGTTTTTT. Full variable domain (rest looked up from reference TRBV5-6 and TRBJ2-2): DAGVTQSPTHLIKTRGQQVTLRCSPKSGHDTVSWYQQALGQGPQFIFQYYEEEERQRGNFPDRFSGHQFPNYSSELNVNALLLGDSALYLCASSSGTGVAGELFFGEGSRLTVL.

This clone was detected only once. The chain recombines TRBV6-5 with TRBJ2-7; 9 bases agree with TRBD1. J was trimmed by 0 bases and V by 5 bases; bases with no gene match: 5. The CDR3 consists of 15 residues. CDR1 and CDR2 from the germline V gene are MNHEY and SVGAGI. The CDR3 bases are TGTGCCAGCAGTGTCCCGGGACAGGGCTCCTACGAGCAGTACTTC. Protein product: CASSVPGQGSYEQYF.

This chain links TRBV27 with TRBJ1-3; TRBD1 aligns across 9 bases. Germline V gives CDR1 MNHEY, CDR2 SMNVEV (reference sequence). V lost 5 bases to trimming and J lost 4 bases; unmatched junction nucleotides: 9. This CDR3 comprises 16 residues. The CDR3: CASSRSTGGLGNTIYF. CDR3 in DNA: TGTGCCAGCAGTCGATCTACAGGGGGCTTGGGAAACACCATATATTTT.